Below, 2 T cell receptor beta chains from the same sample are listed, as sequenced in a study of cytomegalovirus exposure and HLA in healthy donors. PCR primers comprised 60 Vbeta and 13 Jbeta primers. The data were produced by immunoSEQ multiplex PCR, yet TCRdb's version contains in-frame clones alone and is incomplete. This sample has about 190,000 clones, with approximately 87% found just once. Sequencing input: PBMCs. The receptors derive from a man in his thirties or forties in good health and CMV-seronegative.

The V call is TRBV28, the J call TRBJ1-6, with 12 bases lining up with TRBD1. V lost 7 bases and J lost 1; bases outside the gene matches: 11. CDR3 length: 19 amino acids. The V gene's germline CDR1 is MDHEN and CDR2 SYDVKM. The CDR3 DNA is TGTGCCAGCACCTCATGGGACAGGGGGCGCGAGTCCTATAATTCACCCCTCCACTTT. Its protein is CASTSWDRGRESYNSPLHF.

CDR3 region: CASSTLTGEGYTF. As DNA, the CDR3 is TGTGCCAGCAGTACCCTGACAGGGGAAGGCTACACCTTC. This rearrangement joins TRBV28 to TRBJ1-2; TRBD1 matches 8 bases. This CDR3 has 13 residues. Germline values: CDR1 MDHEN, CDR2 SYDVKM. V shed 5 bases, J shed 8 bases, and the junction held 7 bases outside the gene matches.